One TCR beta chain is described in this entry. Its specificity is not known. The sample comes from a study of CD8+CD57+ T cells in acquired aplastic anemia. In the study overall: Sorted CD4+ and CD8+ cells yielded roughly 3.5 ug of DNA on average. The study obtained about 9.9 million reads on average for CD4+ cells from healthy donors.

The V gene lost 4 bases and the J gene lost 4 bases, with 14 bases spanning the gap. The CDR3 runs to 14 residues. The germline V gene has CDR1 LNHNV and CDR2 YYDKDF (reference sequence). Findings and caveats of the study: Significant differences in CD8+ Simpson's diversity were not observed between patients and controls.

TCR beta VDJ and CDR3 profiles were obtained from a genomic DNA template. In TCRdb, the reads were re-called with MiXCR into one record per CDR3 protein. In the table there are a few hundred thousand distinct CDR3 sequences, about a third of which are singletons. The chain joins TRBV15 to TRBJ2-7, with D perhaps TRBD1 or TRBD2 (5 bases each). The TCR was taken from a human donor in good health, serving as a control. The sequenced sample was sorted CD4+, CD8+, or CD8+CD57+ T cells (not recorded which) from PBMCs. The CDR3 DNA reads as TGTGCCACCAGCATGGGACGGAAGGGTTACGAGCAGTACTTC. Encoded protein: CATSMGRKGYEQYF.